This is a list of T cell receptor beta chains from one sample in a study of PD-1 blockade in classical Hodgkin lymphoma. Sequencing used immunoSEQ multiplex PCR; TCRdb keeps in-frame clones, though not all of them. The table lists about 50,000 clones, around 90% of them singletons. The starting material was peripheral blood mononuclear cells (PBMCs), obtained before the fourth cycle of nivolumab. These receptors all stem from a human donor with classical Hodgkin lymphoma. Both conserved end residues are part of each CDR3. The order of the fields is V gene, J gene, CDR3 protein.

TRBV19,TRBJ2-4,CASSILPSGRVKNIQYF
TRBV2,TRBJ2-7,CASSETQGYEQYF
TRBV19,TRBJ2-2,CASLGGVKPNTGELFF
TRBV28,TRBJ1-5,CASSPPRGGGNQPQHF
TRBV6-5,TRBJ2-7,CASSLGQGLGEQYF
TRBV18,TRBJ1-2,CASSPGTEFYGYTF
TRBV27,TRBJ2-3,CASSSSRAKDTQYF
TRBV6-5,TRBJ2-7,CASSSPGQALEQYF
TRBV19,TRBJ2-5,CASRKGAGQQETQYF
TRBV10-3,TRBJ2-5,CAISESSQRDRTQYF
TRBV5-1,TRBJ2-2,CASSLALAGTNTGELFF